The 6 T cell receptor beta chains in this list originate from one sample, sequenced in a study of T cell repertoires in cytomegalovirus infection. TCRdb processed the reads anew with MiXCR; each CDR3 protein has one entry. The sample holds 250,000 to 300,000 distinct CDR3 sequences; about 25% are singletons and the top ten take roughly 14%. The sample consisted of PBMCs. These TCRs come from a human donor in good health (CMV status not recorded). Some clones in this sample may be carry-over from other donors' samples.

This clonotype appeared many times. The chain combines TRBV6-1 with TRBJ2-7, with TRBD2 matching 12 bases. Germline-derived CDR1 and CDR2 are MNHNS and SASEGT. The CDR3 totals 14 residues. Trimming at V came to 6 bases and at J to 3 bases, leaving 3 bases not matched to a gene. CDR3 DNA: TGTGCCAGCAGACTAGCGGGAGGAGGCTACGAGCAGTACTTC. Its protein product is CASRLAGGGYEQYF.

This clonotype was counted only a few times. This chain uses TRBV6-1 with TRBJ1-3, with D possibly matching TRBD1 (5 bases). Trimming left V 2 bases short and J 3 bases short, with 20 bases between. This CDR3 is built from 18 residues. Germline V gene data show CDR1 as MNHNS and CDR2 as SASEGT. The CDR3 sequence: CASSERWQGANFGNTIYF. As DNA, the CDR3 is TGTGCCAGCAGTGAACGATGGCAGGGTGCGAACTTTGGAAACACCATATATTTT.

This clonotype occurred many times. The chain combines TRBV7-3 with TRBJ1-6; D possibly corresponds to TRBD1 (5 bases). Deletions cut 5 bases from V and 7 bases from J, with 12 bases between. Germline lookup yields CDR1 SGHTA and CDR2 FQGTGA. The CDR3 contains 14 residues. The CDR3: CASSLGGSNSPLHF. In DNA, the CDR3 is TGTGCCAGCAGCCTCGGGGGTTCGAATTCACCCCTCCACTTT.

Ten or more counts support this clonotype. The chain couples TRBV28 to TRBJ2-5, with a weak D call TRBD1 (6 bases). The CDR3 consists of 12 residues. V was cut by 4 bases and J by 5 bases, with 8 bases left in between. Looked up from germline, CDR1 is MDHEN and CDR2 is SYDVKM. CDR3 in amino acids: CASSSTGETQYF. DNA for the CDR3: TGTGCCAGCAGTTCTACAGGGGAGACCCAGTACTTC.

The chain is built from TRBV5-1 and TRBJ2-3; no firm D call. Germline lookup yields CDR1 SGHRS and CDR2 YFSETQ. This CDR3 comprises 14 residues. V lost 0 bases and J 3 bases, leaving 8 bases between the germline ends. The CDR3 here is CASSLARWTDTQYF. In nucleotides, the CDR3 is TGCGCCAGCAGCTTGGCCCGGTGGACAGATACGCAGTATTTT.

CDR3 bases: TGTGCCAGCAGTTTAGCACAGGGCTCCCTCTATGGCTACACCTTC. It translates to CASSLAQGSLYGYTF. This chain uses TRBV27 with TRBJ1-2, with D maybe TRBD1 (6 bases). Trimming stripped 2 bases from V and 4 bases from J, with 14 bases between. This CDR3 is built from 15 residues. The germline CDR1 and CDR2 sequences are MNHEY and SMNVEV (reference sequence).